A single sample is the source of the 19 T cell receptor beta chains below, sequenced in a study of PD-1 blockade in mismatch repair-deficient tumors (dated by TCRdb to the late 2010s). The library was built by means of the immunoSEQ multiplex PCR assay. Sourced from immuneACCESS, this table was stored by TCRdb with only in-frame sequences that have V and J called. A share of the clones is absent; for the studies checked, an unresolved V gene accounts for under half, and the remainder has no known explanation. The sample table contains around 30,000 clones; only one count was recorded for approximately 80% of them. The leading ten clones occupy 3% to 4% of the sample. The sequences come from PBMCs, collected less than 7 weeks after starting pembrolizumab. The receptors originated from an adult with mismatch repair-deficient cancer.

This clone was seen only a few times. The chain links TRBV28 to TRBJ2-7; 13 bases line up with TRBD2. The length of the CDR3 is 14 residues. V lost 5 bases to trimming and J lost 8 bases; unmatched junction nucleotides: 6. Germline CDR1 reads MDHEN; CDR2 reads SYDVKM. The chain's CDR3 is CASSELAGGQKQYF. The CDR3 DNA reads as TGTGCCAGCAGTGAACTAGCGGGAGGGCAAAAGCAGTACTTC.

This chain uses TRBV7-2 with TRBJ2-7; D perhaps matches TRBD1 (7 bases). V dropped 5 bases and J dropped 3 bases, with 17 bases sitting between them. The length of the CDR3 is 15 residues. Germline CDR1 is SGHTA and CDR2 is FQGNSA. The CDR3 is CASSETRQGGYEQYF. The CDR3 nucleotides are TGTGCCAGCAGCGAAACCAGGCAGGGGGGCTACGAGCAGTACTTC.

This clone was detected only once. This rearrangement joins TRBV27 to TRBJ2-5, with 11 bases lining up with TRBD1. J lost 4 bases, V lost 10 bases, and 5 bases had no gene match. Germline CDR1 and CDR2: MNHEY and SMNVEV (reference sequence). The CDR3 is 13 residues long. CDR3 in amino acids: CAIGTGGRETQYF. The CDR3 nucleotides read TGTGCCATAGGGACAGGGGGGCGAGAGACCCAGTACTTC.

The CDR3 nucleotides are TGTGCCAGCTCACCGGGCCTAGCGGGAGTCGGTGAGCAGTTCTTC. Translating gives CASSPGLAGVGEQFF. J is TRBJ2-1 and V is TRBV18; 10 bases align to TRBD2. The CDR3 is 15 amino acids. The ends lost 3 bases at V and 9 bases at J; junction bases unmatched: 8. The germline CDR1 and CDR2 sequences are KGHSH and LQKENI.

The rearrangement joins TRBV19 to TRBJ2-3; 9 bases align to TRBD2. Germline CDR1 and CDR2: LNHDA and SQIVND (reference sequence). CDR3 length equals 11 residues. The V segment lost 4 bases and the J segment 12 bases; nucleotides outside the gene matches: 2. The CDR3 coding sequence is TGTGCCAGTAGTAGCGGGAGGGCCCAGTATTTT. It encodes CASSSGRAQYF. The complete variable domain, with remaining parts taken from reference TRBV19 and TRBJ2-3, reads DGGITQSPKYLFRKEGQNVTLSCEQNLNHDAMYWYRQDPGQGLRLIYYSQIVNDFQKGDIAEGYSVSREKKESFPLTVTSAQKNPTAFYLCASSSGRAQYFGPGTRLTVL.

This clone turned up a few times. The V and J genes are TRBV7-9 and TRBJ2-7; TRBD1 agrees at 10 bases. Losses at the gene ends were 5 bases for V and 4 bases for J; bases not matched to a gene: 8. This CDR3 spans 15 amino acids. CDR1 and CDR2 from the germline V gene are SEHNR and FQNEAQ (reference sequence). This CDR3 reads CASSAGQGDWYEQYF. The CDR3 DNA reads TGTGCCAGCAGCGCCGGACAGGGGGACTGGTACGAGCAGTACTTC.

This sequence joins TRBV10-3 and TRBJ1-1; no firm D call. Germline lookup yields CDR1 ENHRY and CDR2 SYGVKD. V gave up 6 bases and J gave up 5 bases, with 13 bases separating them. The CDR3 length is 13 residues. Here the CDR3 DNA reads TGTGCCATCAGGAGTGAGGGATTGACTGAAGCTTTCTTT. Translated, it gives CAIRSEGLTEAFF.

This rearrangement joins TRBV5-4 to TRBJ2-3; 8 bases are shared with TRBD1. The germline V gene has CDR1 SGHNT and CDR2 YYREEE (reference sequence). V lost 3 bases to trimming and J lost 3 bases; unmatched junction nucleotides: 9. This CDR3 comprises 16 residues. The CDR3 nucleotides are TGTGCCAGCAGCTCAAAAATGACAGGGGATACAGATACGCAGTATTTT. Translation gives CASSSKMTGDTDTQYF.

The chain has TRBV19 and TRBJ2-6, with a possible D match to TRBD2 (6 bases). V was cut by 5 bases and J by 1 base, with 12 bases left in between. This CDR3 region has 16 residues. Germline CDR1 and CDR2: LNHDA and SQIVND (reference sequence). CDR3 nucleotide sequence: TGTGCCAGTAGTTCGGAGGGGACTTCTGGGGCCAACGTCCTGACTTTC. This codes for CASSSEGTSGANVLTF.

The gene calls are TRBV6-6 and TRBJ2-2; D is perhaps TRBD2 (5 bases). Trimming pared 6 bases from V and 4 bases from J, leaving 15 bases between. Germline V gene sequence: CDR1 MNHNY, CDR2 SVGAGI (reference sequence). The CDR3 is made up of 15 amino acids. CDR3 bases: TGTGCCAGCAGAGGAGGTCTCTACCTCACCGGGGAGCTGTTTTTT. It yields the protein CASRGGLYLTGELFF.

The chain is built from TRBV5-6 and TRBJ1-1; D gene uncertain. The V gene lost 2 bases and the J gene lost 3 bases, with 8 bases spanning the gap. The CDR3 is 13 residues long. The germline V gene encodes CDR1 SGHDT and CDR2 YYEEEE. CDR3 sequence: CASSLVADTEAFF. The CDR3, as DNA: TGTGCCAGCAGCTTAGTAGCGGACACTGAAGCTTTCTTT.

The V call is TRBV7-2, the J call TRBJ2-1; TRBD2 aligns across 8 bases. CDR1 SGHTA and CDR2 FQGNSA come from the germline V gene. This CDR3 is 15 amino acids long. J lost 5 bases, V lost 2 bases, and 5 bases had no gene match. The CDR3 bases are TGTGCCAGCAGCTTACCAGCGGGAGTACACAATGAGCAGTTCTTC. Encoded protein: CASSLPAGVHNEQFF. The variable domain in full, with the rest retrieved from reference TRBV7-2 and TRBJ2-1, is GAGVSQSPSNKVTEKGKDVELRCDPISGHTALYWYRQSLGQGLEFLIYFQGNSAPDKSGLPSDRFSAERTGGSVSTLTIQRTQQEDSAVYLCASSLPAGVHNEQFFGPGTRLTVL.

This clone showed up just a few times. The chain combines TRBV19 with TRBJ2-7; no clear D. From germline, CDR1 is LNHDA and CDR2 SQIVND (reference sequence). The CDR3 has 11 residues. Trimming removed 6 bases from V and 3 bases from J, with 6 bases in between. The CDR3 DNA reads as TGTGCCAGTAGGGCAGGCTACGAGCAGTACTTC. The encoded protein is CASRAGYEQYF.

This clone was counted a few times. This sequence joins TRBV2 and TRBJ2-7; 7 nucleotides match TRBD2. Germline V CDR1 and CDR2: SNHLY, FYNNEI. V was clipped by 3 bases and J by 2 bases; unmatched bases: 7. The CDR3 length is 15 residues. DNA for the CDR3: TGTGCCAGCAGTGAGAGGTCTAGCGGAACCTACGAGCAGTACTTC. Protein: CASSERSSGTYEQYF. Full variable domain (rest looked up from reference TRBV2 and TRBJ2-7): EPEVTQTPSHQVTQMGQEVILRCVPISNHLYFYWYRQILGQKVEFLVSFYNNEISEKSEIFDDQFSVERPDGSNFTLKIRSTKLEDSAMYFCASSERSSGTYEQYFGPGTRLTVT.

The sample holds a few counts of this clone. This chain links TRBV6-1 with TRBJ2-7; D unresolved. Trimming shortened V by 3 bases and J by 4 bases, and 4 bases separated the two germline ends. The CDR3 has 11 residues. CDR1 is MNHNS and CDR2 is SASEGT in the germline V gene. The CDR3 here is CASSELYEQYF. DNA for the CDR3: TGTGCCAGCAGTGAGTTATACGAGCAGTACTTC.

The rearrangement joins TRBV2 to TRBJ2-3; 11 bases map to TRBD1. Germline assignment: CDR1 SNHLY and CDR2 FYNNEI. J was trimmed by 6 bases and V by 4 bases; bases with no gene match: 6. CDR3 length equals 15 residues. This chain's CDR3 is CASSADRGPHDTQYF. The CDR3 region has the DNA TGTGCCAGCAGTGCGGACAGGGGGCCTCACGATACGCAGTATTTT.

This clone was found once. The V gene is TRBV7-3, the J gene TRBJ1-1, with D uncertain. The V end lost 5 bases, the J end lost 11 bases, and 18 bases lay between the germline ends. The CDR3 is 13 amino acids. CDR1 and CDR2 (germline): SGHTA, FQGTGA. Here the CDR3 reads CASSPYAGVRAFF. In DNA, the CDR3 is TGTGCCAGCAGCCCCTACGCGGGCGTCCGGGCTTTCTTT.

The chain employs TRBV7-9 and TRBJ2-3, with D maybe TRBD2 (6 bases). CDR1 and CDR2 from the germline V gene are SEHNR and FQNEAQ (reference sequence). The CDR3 has 15 amino acids. V dropped 1 base and J dropped 2 bases, with 10 bases sitting between them. The CDR3 region has the DNA TGTGCCAGCAGCTTAGTCGGGACTCTCACAGATACGCAGTATTTT. This gives the protein CASSLVGTLTDTQYF.

The V call is TRBV29-1, the J call TRBJ2-5; TRBD1 matches at 9 bases. CDR3 length equals 14 residues. V was pared by 7 bases and J by 4 bases, with 10 bases of the junction left unmatched. The germline gives CDR1 SQVTM, CDR2 ANQGSEA. CDR3: CSATGGGLIETQYF. DNA for the CDR3: TGCAGCGCCACAGGGGGCGGTTTGATAGAGACCCAGTACTTC.